This T cell receptor beta chain was sequenced for a study of T cell therapy after organ transplantation. Background on the study: Across 2 to 6 intravenous infusions, patients got a median of 1.92 x 10^8 CMV-specific T cells.

A remark on this clone: Its matching antigen is unknown.

General study findings and limits: Post-therapy reconstitution appeared to include transferred and endogenous clonotypes. CD8 clonality fold change after therapy inversely tracked pretherapy clonality.

Only in-frame clones appear in the TCRdb table, and some are missing; sequencing was by immunoSEQ multiplex PCR. The sample consists of about 6,000 clones, 74% of them appearing once. Time point specified: 4-8 weeks after completion of therapy. Patients were solid-organ transplant recipients with drug-resistant or recurrent cytomegalovirus. The source was CD8+ T cells from blood, collected after autologous CMV-specific T cell therapy. This sequence was found in a human patient who had received a solid organ transplant and had CMV disease. The graft donor may account for some of the T cells.

In DNA form, the CDR3 reads TGTGCCAGCAGCATCGACAGGGAAGGAAATCAGCCCCAGCATTTT. It codes for CASSIDREGNQPQHF. The chain joins TRBV7-9 to TRBJ1-5; TRBD1 matches 7 bases. This CDR3 spans 15 amino acids. Germline V gene lookup returns CDR1 SEHNR and CDR2 FQNEAQ (reference sequence). V lost 5 bases to trimming and J lost 4 bases; unmatched junction nucleotides: 8.